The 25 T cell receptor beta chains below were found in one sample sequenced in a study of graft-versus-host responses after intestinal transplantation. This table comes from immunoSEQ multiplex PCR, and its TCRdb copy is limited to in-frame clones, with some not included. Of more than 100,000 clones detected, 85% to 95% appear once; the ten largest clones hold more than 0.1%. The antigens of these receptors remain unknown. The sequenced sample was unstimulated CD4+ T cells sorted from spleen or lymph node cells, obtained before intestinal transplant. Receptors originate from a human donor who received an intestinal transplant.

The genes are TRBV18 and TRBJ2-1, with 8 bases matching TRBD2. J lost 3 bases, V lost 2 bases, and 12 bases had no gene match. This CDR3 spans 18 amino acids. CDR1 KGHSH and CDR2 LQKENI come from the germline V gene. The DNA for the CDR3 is TGTGCCAGCTCACCAACCCCAGGAGCGGGAGCTGACTACAATGAGCAGTTCTTC. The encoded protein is CASSPTPGAGADYNEQFF. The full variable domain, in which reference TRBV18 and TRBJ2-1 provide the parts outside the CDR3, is NAGVMQNPRHLVRRRGQEARLRCSPMKGHSHVYWYRQLPEEGLKFMVYLQKENIIDESGMPKERFSAEFPKEGPSILRIQQVVRGDSAAYFCASSPTPGAGADYNEQFFGPGTRLTVL.

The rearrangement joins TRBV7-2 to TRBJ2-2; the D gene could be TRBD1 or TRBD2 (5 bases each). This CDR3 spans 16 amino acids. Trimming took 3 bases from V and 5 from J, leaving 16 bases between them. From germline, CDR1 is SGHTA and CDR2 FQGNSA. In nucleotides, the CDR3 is TGTGCCAGCAGCTTTGGGGGTACCCGGAAAACCGGGGAGCTGTTTTTT. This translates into CASSFGGTRKTGELFF.

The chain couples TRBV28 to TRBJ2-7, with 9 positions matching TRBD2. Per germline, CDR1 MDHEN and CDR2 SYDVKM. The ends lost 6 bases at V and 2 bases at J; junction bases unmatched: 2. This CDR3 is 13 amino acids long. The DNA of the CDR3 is TGTGCCAGCAGGACTAGCGGTACCTACGAGCAGTACTTC. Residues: CASRTSGTYEQYF. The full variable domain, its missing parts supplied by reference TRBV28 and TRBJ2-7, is DVKVTQSSRYLVKRTGEKVFLECVQDMDHENMFWYRQDPGLGLRLIYFSYDVKMKEKGDIPEGYSVSREKKERFSLILESASTNQTSMYLCASRTSGTYEQYFGPGTRLTVT.

The CDR3 here is CASSSDLAGNQPQHF. CDR3 nucleotides: TGTGCCAGCAGCTCGGACCTAGCCGGTAATCAGCCCCAGCATTTT. The chain couples TRBV7-9 to TRBJ1-5; D is uncertain. The CDR3 has 15 amino acids. In germline, CDR1 is SEHNR, CDR2 FQNEAQ (reference sequence). Trimming removed 4 bases from V and 4 bases from J, with 14 bases in between.

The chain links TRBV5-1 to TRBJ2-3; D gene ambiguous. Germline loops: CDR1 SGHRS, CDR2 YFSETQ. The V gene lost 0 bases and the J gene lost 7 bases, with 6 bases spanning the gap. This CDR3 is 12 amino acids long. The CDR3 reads CASSLEAYTQYF. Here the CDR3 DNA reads TGCGCCAGCAGCTTGGAAGCTTATACGCAGTATTTT. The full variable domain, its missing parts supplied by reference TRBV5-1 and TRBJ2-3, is KAGVTQTPRYLIKTRGQQVTLSCSPISGHRSVSWYQQTPGQGLQFLFEYFSETQRNKGNFPGRFSGRQFSNSRSEMNVSTLELGDSALYLCASSLEAYTQYFGPGTRLTVL.

The DNA of the CDR3 is TGTGCCACCACTGGTATAGGAGAGCAGTACTTC. Translating gives CATTGIGEQYF. The V gene is TRBV28, the J gene TRBJ2-7; D is unresolved. Germline V gives CDR1 MDHEN, CDR2 SYDVKM. CDR3 length: 11 amino acids. The V and J ends lost 10 bases and 7 bases respectively, with 14 bases between them.

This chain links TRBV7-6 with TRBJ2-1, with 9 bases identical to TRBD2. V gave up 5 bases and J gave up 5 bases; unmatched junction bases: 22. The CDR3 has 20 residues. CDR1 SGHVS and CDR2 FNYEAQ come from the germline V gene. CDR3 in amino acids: CASSPPSLFSGLALHNEQFF. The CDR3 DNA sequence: TGTGCCAGCAGCCCTCCGTCGCTGTTTTCTGGACTAGCGTTGCACAATGAGCAGTTCTTC.

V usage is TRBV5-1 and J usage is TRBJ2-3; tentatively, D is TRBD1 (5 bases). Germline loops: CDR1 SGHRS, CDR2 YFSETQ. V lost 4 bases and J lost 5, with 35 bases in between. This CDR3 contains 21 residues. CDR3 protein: CASSPTFQARATGEEEDTQYF. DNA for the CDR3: TGCGCCAGCAGCCCCACTTTCCAGGCCAGAGCAACAGGCGAGGAAGAAGATACGCAGTATTTT.

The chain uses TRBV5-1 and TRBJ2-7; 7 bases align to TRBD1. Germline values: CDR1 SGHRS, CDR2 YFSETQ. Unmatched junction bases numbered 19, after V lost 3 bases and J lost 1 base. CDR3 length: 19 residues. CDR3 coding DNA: TGCGCCAGCAGCTCTGGACCCCTAACCTCCGGGACAGTATCCTACGAGCAGTACTTC. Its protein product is CASSSGPLTSGTVSYEQYF.

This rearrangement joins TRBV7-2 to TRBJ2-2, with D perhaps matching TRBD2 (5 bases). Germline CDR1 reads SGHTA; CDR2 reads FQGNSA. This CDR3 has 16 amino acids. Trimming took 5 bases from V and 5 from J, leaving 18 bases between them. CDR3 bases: TGTGCCAGCAGCGCCCGAGGGCACGGGTGGACCGGGGAGCTGTTTTTT. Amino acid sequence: CASSARGHGWTGELFF. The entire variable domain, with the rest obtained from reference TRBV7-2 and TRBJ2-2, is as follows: GAGVSQSPSNKVTEKGKDVELRCDPISGHTALYWYRQSLGQGLEFLIYFQGNSAPDKSGLPSDRFSAERTGGSVSTLTIQRTQQEDSAVYLCASSARGHGWTGELFFGEGSRLTVL.

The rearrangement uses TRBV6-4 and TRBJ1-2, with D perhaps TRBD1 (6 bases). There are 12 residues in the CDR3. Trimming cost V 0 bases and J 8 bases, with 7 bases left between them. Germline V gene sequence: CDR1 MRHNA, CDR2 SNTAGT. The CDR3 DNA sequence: TGTGCCAGCAGTGACTCAGGGGGGGGCTACACCTTC. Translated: CASSDSGGGYTF.

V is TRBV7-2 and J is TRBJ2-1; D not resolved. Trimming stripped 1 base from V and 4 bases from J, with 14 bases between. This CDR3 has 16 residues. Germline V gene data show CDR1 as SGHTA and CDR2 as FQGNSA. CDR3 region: CASSLGVSNLYNEQFF. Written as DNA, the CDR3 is TGTGCCAGCAGCTTAGGGGTAAGCAATCTATACAATGAGCAGTTCTTC.

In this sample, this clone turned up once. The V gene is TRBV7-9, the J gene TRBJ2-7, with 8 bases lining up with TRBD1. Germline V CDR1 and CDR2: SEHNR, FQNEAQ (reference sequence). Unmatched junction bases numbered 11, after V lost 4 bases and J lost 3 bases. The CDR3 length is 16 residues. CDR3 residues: CASSSTKGQENYEQYF. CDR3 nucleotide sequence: TGTGCCAGCAGCTCAACCAAGGGACAGGAGAACTACGAGCAGTACTTC.

CDR3 in DNA: TGTGCCAGCAGCTACCGTGGAGGGGGCTTCCAAGAGACCCAGTACTTC. It yields the protein CASSYRGGGFQETQYF. The genes are TRBV7-9 and TRBJ2-5; TRBD1 might be the D (7 bases). The CDR3 is made up of 16 amino acids. Germline CDR1 reads SEHNR; CDR2 reads FQNEAQ (reference sequence). V dropped 4 bases and J dropped 1 base, with 16 bases sitting between them.

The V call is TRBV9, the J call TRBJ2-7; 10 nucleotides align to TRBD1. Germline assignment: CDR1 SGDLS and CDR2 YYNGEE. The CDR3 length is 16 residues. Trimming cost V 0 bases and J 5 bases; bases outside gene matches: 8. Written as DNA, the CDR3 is TGTGCCAGCAGCGTAGGTGTTGGGACAGGGGCTAACGAGCAGTACTTC. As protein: CASSVGVGTGANEQYF.

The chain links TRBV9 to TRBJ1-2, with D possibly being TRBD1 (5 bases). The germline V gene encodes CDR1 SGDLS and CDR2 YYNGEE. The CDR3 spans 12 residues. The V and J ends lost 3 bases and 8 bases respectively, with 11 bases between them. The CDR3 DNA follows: TGTGCCAGCAGCGCCGGGGCGAGGGGCTACACCTTC. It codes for CASSAGARGYTF.

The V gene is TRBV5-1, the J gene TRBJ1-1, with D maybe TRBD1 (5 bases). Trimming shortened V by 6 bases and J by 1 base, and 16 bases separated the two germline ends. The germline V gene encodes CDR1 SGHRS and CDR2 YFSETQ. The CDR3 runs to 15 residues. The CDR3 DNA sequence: TGCGCCAGCACCTTTATGGTGCAGGGGAACACTGAAGCTTTCTTT. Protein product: CASTFMVQGNTEAFF.

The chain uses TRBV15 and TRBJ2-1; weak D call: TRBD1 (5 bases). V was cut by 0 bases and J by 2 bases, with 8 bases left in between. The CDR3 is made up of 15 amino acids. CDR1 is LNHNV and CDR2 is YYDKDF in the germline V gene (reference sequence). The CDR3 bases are TGTGCCACCAGCAGAGAGATGACAGCCTACAATGAGCAGTTCTTC. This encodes CATSREMTAYNEQFF.

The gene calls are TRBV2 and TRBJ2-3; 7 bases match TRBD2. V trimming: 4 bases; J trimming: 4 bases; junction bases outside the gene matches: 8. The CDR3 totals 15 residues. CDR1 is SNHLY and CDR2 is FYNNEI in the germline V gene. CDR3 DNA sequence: TGTGCCAGCAGTGGCCCAAGCGGGAACCCAGATACGCAGTATTTT. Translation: CASSGPSGNPDTQYF.

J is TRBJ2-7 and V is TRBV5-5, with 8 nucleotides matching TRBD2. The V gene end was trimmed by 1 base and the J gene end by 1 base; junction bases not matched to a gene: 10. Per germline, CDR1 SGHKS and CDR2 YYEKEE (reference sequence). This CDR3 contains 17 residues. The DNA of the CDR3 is TGTGCCAGCAGCTTGTTGGACGGCGGGAGGCTATCCTACGAGCAGTACTTC. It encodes CASSLLDGGRLSYEQYF.

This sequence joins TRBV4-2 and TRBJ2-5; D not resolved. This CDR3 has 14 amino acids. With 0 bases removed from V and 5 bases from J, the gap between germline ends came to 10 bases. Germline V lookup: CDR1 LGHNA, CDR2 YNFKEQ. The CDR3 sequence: CASSQEGSSETQYF. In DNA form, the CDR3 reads TGTGCCAGCAGCCAAGAAGGAAGTAGTGAGACCCAGTACTTC.

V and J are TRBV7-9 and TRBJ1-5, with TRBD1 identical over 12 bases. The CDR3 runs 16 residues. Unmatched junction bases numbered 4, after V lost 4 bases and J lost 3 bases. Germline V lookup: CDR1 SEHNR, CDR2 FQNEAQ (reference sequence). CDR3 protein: CASSSGQGADNQPQHF. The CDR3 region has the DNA TGTGCCAGCAGCTCGGGACAGGGGGCGGACAATCAGCCCCAGCATTTT.

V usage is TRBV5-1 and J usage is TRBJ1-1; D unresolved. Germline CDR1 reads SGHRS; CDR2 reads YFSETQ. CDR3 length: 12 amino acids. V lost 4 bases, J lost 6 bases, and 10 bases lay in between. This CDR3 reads CASSPDPAEAFF. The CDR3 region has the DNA TGCGCCAGCAGCCCGGACCCAGCTGAAGCTTTCTTT.

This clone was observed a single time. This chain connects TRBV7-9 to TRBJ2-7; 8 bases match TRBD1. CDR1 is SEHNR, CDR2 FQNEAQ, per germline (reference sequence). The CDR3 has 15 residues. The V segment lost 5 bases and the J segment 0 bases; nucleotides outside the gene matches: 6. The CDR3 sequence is CASSQRTGNSYEQYF. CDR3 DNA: TGTGCCAGCAGCCAACGGACAGGGAACTCCTACGAGCAGTACTTC.

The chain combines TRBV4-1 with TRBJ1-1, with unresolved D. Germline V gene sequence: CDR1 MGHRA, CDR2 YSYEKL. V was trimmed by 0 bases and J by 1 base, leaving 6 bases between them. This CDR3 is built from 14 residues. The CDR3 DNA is TGCGCCAGCAGCCAAGATCGAGGGAACACTGAAGCTTTCTTT. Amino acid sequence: CASSQDRGNTEAFF.